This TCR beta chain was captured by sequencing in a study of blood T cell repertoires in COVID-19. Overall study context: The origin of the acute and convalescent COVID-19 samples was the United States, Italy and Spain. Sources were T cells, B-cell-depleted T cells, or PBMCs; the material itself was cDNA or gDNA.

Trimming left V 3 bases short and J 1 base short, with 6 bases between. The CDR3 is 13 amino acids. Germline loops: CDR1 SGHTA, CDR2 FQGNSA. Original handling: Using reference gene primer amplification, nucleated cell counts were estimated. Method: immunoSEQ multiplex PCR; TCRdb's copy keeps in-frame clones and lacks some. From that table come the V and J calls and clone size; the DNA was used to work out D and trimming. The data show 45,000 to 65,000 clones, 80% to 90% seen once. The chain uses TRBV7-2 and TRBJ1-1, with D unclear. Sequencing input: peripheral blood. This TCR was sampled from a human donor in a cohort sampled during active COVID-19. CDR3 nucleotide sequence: TGTGCCAGCAGCTTGTCGGGGAACACTGAAGCTTTCTTT. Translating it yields CASSLSGNTEAFF. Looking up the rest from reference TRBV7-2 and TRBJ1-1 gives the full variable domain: GAGVSQSPSNKVTEKGKDVELRCDPISGHTALYWYRQSLGQGLEFLIYFQGNSAPDKSGLPSDRFSAERTGGSVSTLTIQRTQQEDSAVYLCASSLSGNTEAFFGQGTRLTVV.